The clone carrying this TCR beta chain showed up just a few times. Trimming removed 3 bases from V and 6 bases from J; junction bases left unmatched: 10. Germline CDR1 LGHNA, CDR2 YNFKEQ. The CDR3 sequence is 17 residues long. TCRdb's copy holds only in-frame clones and misses some; the assay was immunoSEQ multiplex PCR. The sample consists of 90,000 to 130,000 clones, approximately 86% of them appearing once. These data come from a study of blood T cell repertoires in COVID-19. Overall study context: Some COVID-19 samples were acute and others convalescent; all came from the United States, Italy and Spain. T cells, B-cell-depleted T cells, or PBMCs supplied cDNA or gDNA.

Sequenced material: peripheral blood. This clonotype was obtained from a man aged 35-49 years with acute or convalescent COVID-19. The J gene is TRBJ2-2, the V gene TRBV4-2, with 10 bases lining up with TRBD1. The CDR3 coding sequence is TGTGCCAGCAGCCAGACCGGGACAGGGGTCGTAGCCGGGGAGCTGTTTTTT. The encoded protein is CASSQTGTGVVAGELFF.